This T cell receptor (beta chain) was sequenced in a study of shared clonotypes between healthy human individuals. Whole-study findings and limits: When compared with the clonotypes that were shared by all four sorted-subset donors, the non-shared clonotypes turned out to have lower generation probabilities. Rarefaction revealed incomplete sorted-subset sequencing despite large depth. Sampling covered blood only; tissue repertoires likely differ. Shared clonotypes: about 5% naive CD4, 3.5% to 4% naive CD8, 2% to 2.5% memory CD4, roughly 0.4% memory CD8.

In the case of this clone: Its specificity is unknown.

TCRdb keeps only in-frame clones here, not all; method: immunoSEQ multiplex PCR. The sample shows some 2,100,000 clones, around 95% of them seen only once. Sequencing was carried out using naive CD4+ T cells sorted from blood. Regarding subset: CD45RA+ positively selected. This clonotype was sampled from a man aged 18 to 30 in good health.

In DNA form, the CDR3 reads TGTGCCAGCAGCCCCTTCACGGGTTACAATGAGCAGTTCTTC. Its translation is CASSPFTGYNEQFF. The chain joins TRBV5-6 to TRBJ2-1; no clear D. This CDR3 region has 14 residues. The V gene lost 4 bases and the J gene lost 4 bases, with 12 bases spanning the gap. Germline CDR1 SGHDT, CDR2 YYEEEE. The full variable domain, its missing parts supplied by reference TRBV5-6 and TRBJ2-1, is DAGVTQSPTHLIKTRGQQVTLRCSPKSGHDTVSWYQQALGQGPQFIFQYYEEEERQRGNFPDRFSGHQFPNYSSELNVNALLLGDSALYLCASSPFTGYNEQFFGPGTRLTVL.